Given below is one TCR beta chain in context. Its antigen is currently unknown. At the deep level, the assay was run. TCRdb keeps only in-frame clones here, not all; method: immunoSEQ multiplex PCR. Found here are 2.3 million or so clones, approximately 93% of them singletons; the top ten hold around 0.4%. The data derive from a study of shared clonotypes between healthy human individuals. Points from the study as a whole: Among four donors, roughly 5% of naive CD4 clonotypes were found in common.

This CDR3 is 19 amino acids long. V trimming: 4 bases; J trimming: 1 base; junction bases outside the gene matches: 10. The V gene's germline CDR1 is MDHEN and CDR2 SYDVKM. The donor cohort consisted entirely of Caucasian adults residing in Nashville, Tennessee. The clonotype was recovered from a young man in good health. Some clones in this sample may be carry-over from other donors' samples. This sequence joins TRBV28 and TRBJ2-7; TRBD2 matches 16 bases. Sequencing was done on a sample of naive CD4+ T cells from PBMCs. Subset noted: CD45RA+ positively selected. CDR3 sequence: CASSSGGLAGGLWSYEQYF. The CDR3 DNA reads TGTGCCAGCAGTTCCGGGGGACTAGCGGGAGGGCTATGGTCCTACGAGCAGTACTTC. Using reference TRBV28 and TRBJ2-7 for the parts outside the CDR3, the full variable domain is DVKVTQSSRYLVKRTGEKVFLECVQDMDHENMFWYRQDPGLGLRLIYFSYDVKMKEKGDIPEGYSVSREKKERFSLILESASTNQTSMYLCASSSGGLAGGLWSYEQYFGPGTRLTVT.